These 10 T cell receptor beta chains came from one sample sequenced in a study of blood T cells in healthy people across ages. With a J-beta primer mix and a sample-barcoded 5' primer, a second PCR ran about 7 to 12 cycles. TCRdb reanalysed the 5' RACE reads using MiXCR and keeps one entry per CDR3 protein. The data contain about 290,000 distinct CDR3 sequences, 25% to 30% of them singletons. The sample comprised blood. All receptors come from a woman in her 70s in good health.

This clonotype came up a few times. The chain has TRBV6-5 and TRBJ2-7; tentatively, D is TRBD1 or TRBD2 (5 bases each). Trimming removed 7 bases at V and 3 bases at J, with 19 bases between. CDR1 and CDR2 (germline): MNHEY, SVGAGI. The CDR3 has 15 amino acids. The CDR3 loop is CASINFRDGNYEQYF. The CDR3 DNA sequence: TGTGCCAGCATTAACTTCCGGGACGGCAACTACGAGCAGTACTTC.

V gene TRBV3-1 combines with J gene TRBJ2-7; D not certain. From germline, CDR1 is LGHDT and CDR2 YNNKEL (reference sequence). The CDR3 length is 14 residues. Trimming removed 0 bases from V and 2 bases from J, with 8 bases in between. The CDR3 region is CASSQDLVAYEQYF. CDR3 nucleotides: TGTGCCAGCAGCCAAGATCTGGTTGCCTACGAGCAGTACTTC.

The V gene is TRBV10-3, the J gene TRBJ2-5, with 8 bases that match TRBD1. TRBJ2-7 explains the end of the DNA better; the J call may be wrong. This CDR3 spans 14 amino acids. The germline V gene encodes CDR1 ENHRY and CDR2 SYGVKD. The CDR3 region is CAISAGQAGSEQYF. CDR3 coding DNA: TGTGCCATCAGTGCGGGACAGGCGGGTAGCGAGCAGTACTTC.

The gene calls are TRBV5-5 and TRBJ1-5; the D gene is possibly TRBD1 (6 bases). Trimming shortened V by 3 bases and J by 1 base, and 8 bases separated the two germline ends. This CDR3 contains 14 residues. Germline V lookup: CDR1 SGHKS, CDR2 YYEKEE (reference sequence). The CDR3 bases are TGTGCCAGCAGCTCGACAGGCAGCAATCAGCCCCAGCATTTT. Its protein product is CASSSTGSNQPQHF.

The chain joins TRBV12-3 or TRBV12-4 to TRBJ2-5; 10 bases fit TRBD1. CDR3 size: 14 residues. V was pared by 5 bases and J by 4 bases, with 4 bases of the junction left unmatched. Here the CDR3 reads CASSPWDRGETQYF. The CDR3, as DNA: TGTGCCAGCAGTCCCTGGGACAGGGGAGAGACCCAGTACTTC.

This clonotype was seen once. The CDR3 is CSARDPSASQETQYF. CDR3 nucleotide sequence: TGCAGTGCTAGAGACCCTAGCGCGTCACAAGAGACCCAGTACTTC. The rearrangement joins TRBV20-1 to TRBJ2-5; possibly TRBD2 for D (6 bases). Germline CDR1 is DFQATT and CDR2 is SNEGSKA (reference sequence). Deletions cut 0 bases from V and 2 bases from J, with 13 bases between. This CDR3 contains 15 residues.

This clonotype came up many times. The chain combines TRBV5-1 with TRBJ1-1; D is unresolved. Germline V CDR1 and CDR2: SGHRS, YFSETQ. The germline V and J ends were trimmed by 3 bases and 0 bases, with 9 bases remaining between them. This CDR3 spans 14 amino acids. Here the CDR3 reads CASSSGILNTEAFF. The DNA for the CDR3 is TGCGCCAGCAGCTCCGGGATTTTGAACACTGAAGCTTTCTTT.

This clonotype has just a few counts. Relative to the germline gene, one junction end is altered; a read error may explain this. The V gene is TRBV7-2, the J gene TRBJ2-1; 9 nucleotides line up with TRBD2. The CDR3 spans 14 residues. Per germline, CDR1 SGHTA and CDR2 FQGNSA. The CDR3 reads CASTLAGAYNEQFF. DNA for the CDR3: TGTGCCAGCACCTTAGCGGGAGCCTACAATGAGCAGTTCTTC.

About this clonotype itself: A read error is likely, as this CDR3 ends without the conserved phenylalanine or tryptophan. Because the CDR3's place on the DNA is in doubt, the DNA is left out and the CDR3 is given as listed by TCRdb. The rearrangement joins TRBV6-2 or TRBV6-3 to TRBJ2-5; the DNA was not used to check the table's D call, TRBD2. The V gene's germline CDR1 is MNHEY and CDR2 SVGEGT. The CDR3 has 13 residues if both end residues are counted. The CDR3 protein is CATQAGGSGTLLV.

This clonotype was counted a few times. The CDR3 spells CASSQEILAGTDTQYF. CDR3 in DNA: TGCGCCAGCAGCCAAGAAATCCTAGCGGGCACAGATACGCAGTATTTT. The rearrangement joins TRBV4-3 to TRBJ2-3; 7 bases map to TRBD2. Germline CDR1 is LGHNA and CDR2 is YSLEER. The CDR3 extends over 16 amino acids. The V gene end was trimmed by 0 bases and the J gene end by 1 base; junction bases not matched to a gene: 4.